This TCR beta chain was obtained from a study of shared T cell receptors in the human thymus. The CDR3 has 13 residues. Germline V gene sequence: CDR1 LNHDA, CDR2 SQIVND (reference sequence). Trimming stripped 10 bases from V and 2 bases from J, with 15 bases between. Repertoires were generated with immunoSEQ multiplex PCR, while TCRdb's copy carries only in-frame clones and drops some. Here the sample spans approximately 760,000 clones, 80% to 90% being singletons. In addition, the sample was reused for a study of human thymus T cells. From that second work: Resections obtained during corrective heart surgery supplied the thymus tissue.

The source material was thymocytes. The TCR originated in a girl under three years old with a congenital heart defect. This chain joins TRBV19 and TRBJ2-7, with D perhaps matching TRBD1 (6 bases). The CDR3 sequence: CATRKDSAYEQYF. The DNA of the CDR3 is TGTGCCACCAGGAAGGACAGCGCCTACGAGCAGTACTTC.